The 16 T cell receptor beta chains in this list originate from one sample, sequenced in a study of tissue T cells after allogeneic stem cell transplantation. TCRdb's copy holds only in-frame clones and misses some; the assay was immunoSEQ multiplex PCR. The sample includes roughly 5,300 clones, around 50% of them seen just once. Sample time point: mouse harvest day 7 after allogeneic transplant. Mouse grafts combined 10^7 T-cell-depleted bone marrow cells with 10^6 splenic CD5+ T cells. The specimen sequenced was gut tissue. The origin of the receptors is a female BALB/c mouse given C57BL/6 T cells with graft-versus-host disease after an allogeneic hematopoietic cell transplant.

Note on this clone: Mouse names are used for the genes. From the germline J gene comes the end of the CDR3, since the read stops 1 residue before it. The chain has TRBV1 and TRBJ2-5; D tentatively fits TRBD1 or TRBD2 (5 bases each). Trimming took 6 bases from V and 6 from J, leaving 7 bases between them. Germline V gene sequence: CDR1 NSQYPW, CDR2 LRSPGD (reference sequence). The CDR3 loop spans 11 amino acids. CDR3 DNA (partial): TGCACCTGCAGGCGGGGGGACACCCAGTAC. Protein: CTCRRGDTQY. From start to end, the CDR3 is CTCRRGDTQYF. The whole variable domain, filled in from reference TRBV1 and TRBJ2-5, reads VTLLEQNPRWRLVPRGQAVNLRCILKNSQYPWMSWYQQDLQKQLQWLFTLRSPGDKEVKSLPGADYLATRVTDTELRLQVANMSQGRTLYCTCRRGDTQYFGPGTRLLVL.

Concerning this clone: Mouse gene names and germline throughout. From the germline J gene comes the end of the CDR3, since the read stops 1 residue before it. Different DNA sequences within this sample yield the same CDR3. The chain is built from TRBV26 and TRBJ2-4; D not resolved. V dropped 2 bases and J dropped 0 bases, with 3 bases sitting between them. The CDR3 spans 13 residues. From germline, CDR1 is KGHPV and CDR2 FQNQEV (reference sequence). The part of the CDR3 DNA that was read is TGTGCCAGCAGTCTGGGTAGTCAAAACACCTTGTAC. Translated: CASSLGSQNTLY. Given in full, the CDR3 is CASSLGSQNTLYF.

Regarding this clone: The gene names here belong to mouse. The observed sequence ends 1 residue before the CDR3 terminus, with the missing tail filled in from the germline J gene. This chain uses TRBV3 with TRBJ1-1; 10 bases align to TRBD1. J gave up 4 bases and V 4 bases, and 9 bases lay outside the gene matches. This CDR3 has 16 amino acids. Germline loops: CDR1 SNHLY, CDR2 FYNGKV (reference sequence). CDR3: CASSWSRDRGGTEVFF. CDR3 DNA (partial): TGTGCCAGCAGCTGGTCCCGGGACAGGGGAGGCACAGAAGTCTTC.

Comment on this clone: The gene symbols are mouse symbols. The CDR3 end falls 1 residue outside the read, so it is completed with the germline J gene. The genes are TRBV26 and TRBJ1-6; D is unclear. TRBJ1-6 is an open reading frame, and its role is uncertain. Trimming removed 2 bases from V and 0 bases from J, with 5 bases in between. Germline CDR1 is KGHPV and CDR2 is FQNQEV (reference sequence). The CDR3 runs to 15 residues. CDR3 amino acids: CASSLGNSYNSPLYF. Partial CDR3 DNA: TGTGCCAGCAGTCTGGGGAATTCCTATAATTCGCCCCTCTAC.

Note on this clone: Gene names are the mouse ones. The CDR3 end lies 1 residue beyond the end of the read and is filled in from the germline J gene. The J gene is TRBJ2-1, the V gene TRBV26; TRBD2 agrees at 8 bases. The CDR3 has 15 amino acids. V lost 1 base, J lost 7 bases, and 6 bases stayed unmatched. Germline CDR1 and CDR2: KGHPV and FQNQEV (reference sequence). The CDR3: CASSLWGGGGAEQFF. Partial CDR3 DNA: TGTGCCAGCAGTCTGTGGGGGGGCGGAGGCGCTGAGCAGTTC.

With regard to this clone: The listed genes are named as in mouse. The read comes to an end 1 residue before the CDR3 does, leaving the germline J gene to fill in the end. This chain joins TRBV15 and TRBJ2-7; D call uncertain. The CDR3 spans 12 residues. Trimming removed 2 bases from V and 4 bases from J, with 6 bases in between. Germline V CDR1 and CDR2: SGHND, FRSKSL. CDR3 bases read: TGTGCCAGCAGTTTACGGGGATATGAACAGTAC. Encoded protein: CASSLRGYEQY. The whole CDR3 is CASSLRGYEQYF.

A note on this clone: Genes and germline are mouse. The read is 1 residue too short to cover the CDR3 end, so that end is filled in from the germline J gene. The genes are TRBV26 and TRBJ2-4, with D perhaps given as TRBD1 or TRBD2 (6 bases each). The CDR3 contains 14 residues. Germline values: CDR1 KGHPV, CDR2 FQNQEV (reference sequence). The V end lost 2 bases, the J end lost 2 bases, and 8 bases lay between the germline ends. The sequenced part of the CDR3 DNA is TGTGCCAGCAGTCTGAGGGGGGATCAAAACACCTTGTAC. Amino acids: CASSLRGDQNTLY. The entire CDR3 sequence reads CASSLRGDQNTLYF.

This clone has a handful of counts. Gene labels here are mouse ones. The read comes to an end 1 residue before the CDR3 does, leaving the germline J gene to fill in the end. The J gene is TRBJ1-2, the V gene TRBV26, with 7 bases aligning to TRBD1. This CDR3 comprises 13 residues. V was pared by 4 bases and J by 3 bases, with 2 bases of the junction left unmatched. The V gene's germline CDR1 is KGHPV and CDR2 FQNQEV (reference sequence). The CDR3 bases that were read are TGTGCCAGCAGTCCCGACAGGGACTCCGACTACACC. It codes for CASSPDRDSDYT. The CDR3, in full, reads CASSPDRDSDYTF. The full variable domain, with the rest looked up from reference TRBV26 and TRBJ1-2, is NSKVIQTPRYLVKGQGQKAKMRCIPEKGHPVVFWYQQNKNNEFKFLINFQNQEVLQQIDMTEKRFSAECPSNSPCSLEIQSSEAGDSALYLCASSPDRDSDYTFGSGTRLLVI.

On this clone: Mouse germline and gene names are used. CDR3: CASRGGGQQYF. CDR3 bases read: TGTGCCAGTCGGGGGGGCGGGCAACAGTAC. This chain joins TRBV13-1 and TRBJ2-7, with 8 bases matching TRBD2. The CDR3 goes on 1 residue after the read ends, and that part is filled in from the germline J gene. CDR3 size: 11 residues. V shed 8 bases, J shed 8 bases, and the junction held 6 bases outside the gene matches. The germline CDR1 and CDR2 sequences are NSHNY and SYGAGN.

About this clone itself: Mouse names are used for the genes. CDR3 DNA, as far as it was read: TGTGCCAGCAGTCTGCACAGGGCCGGGGCTGAGCAGTTC. This translates into CASSLHRAGAEQF. The whole CDR3 region reads CASSLHRAGAEQFF. The gene calls are TRBV26 and TRBJ2-1; D perhaps matches TRBD1 (6 bases). With the read ending 1 residue before the CDR3 end, the germline J gene is used to fill in that end. The CDR3 spans 14 residues. V was cut by 2 bases and J by 7 bases, with 12 bases left in between. The germline gives CDR1 KGHPV, CDR2 FQNQEV (reference sequence).

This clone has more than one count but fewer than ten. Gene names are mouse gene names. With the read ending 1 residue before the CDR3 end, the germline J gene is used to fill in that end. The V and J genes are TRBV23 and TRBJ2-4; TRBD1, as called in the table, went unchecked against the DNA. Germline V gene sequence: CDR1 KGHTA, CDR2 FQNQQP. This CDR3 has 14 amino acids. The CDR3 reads CSSRGQPGQNTLYF. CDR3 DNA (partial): TGCTCCAGCAGGGGACAGCCTGGTCAAAACACCTTGTAC.

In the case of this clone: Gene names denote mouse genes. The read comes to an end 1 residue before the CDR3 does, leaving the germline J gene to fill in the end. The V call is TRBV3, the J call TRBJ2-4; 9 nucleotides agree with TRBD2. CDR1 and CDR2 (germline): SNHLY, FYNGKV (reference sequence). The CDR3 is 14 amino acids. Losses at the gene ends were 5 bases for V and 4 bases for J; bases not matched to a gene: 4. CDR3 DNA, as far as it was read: TGTGCCAGCAGCCCCGACTGGGGGAAAAACACCTTGTAC. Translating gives CASSPDWGKNTLY. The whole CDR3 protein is CASSPDWGKNTLYF.

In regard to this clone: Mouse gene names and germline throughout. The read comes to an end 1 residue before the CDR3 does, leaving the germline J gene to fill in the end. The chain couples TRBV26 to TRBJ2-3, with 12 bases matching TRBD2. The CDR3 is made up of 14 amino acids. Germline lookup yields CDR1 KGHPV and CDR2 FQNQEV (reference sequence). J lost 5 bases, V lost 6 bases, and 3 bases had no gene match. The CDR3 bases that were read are TGTGCCAGCAGGCCGGGACTGGGGGGAGAAACGCTGTAT. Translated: CASRPGLGGETLY. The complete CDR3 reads CASRPGLGGETLYF.

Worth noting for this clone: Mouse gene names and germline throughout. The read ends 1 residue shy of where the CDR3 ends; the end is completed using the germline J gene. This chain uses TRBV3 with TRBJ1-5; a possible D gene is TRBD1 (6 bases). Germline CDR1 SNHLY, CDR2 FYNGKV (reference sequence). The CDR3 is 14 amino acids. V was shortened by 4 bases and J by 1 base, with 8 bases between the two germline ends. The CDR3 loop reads CASSSGTNNQAPLF. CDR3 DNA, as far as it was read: TGTGCCAGCAGCTCCGGGACAAACAACCAGGCTCCGCTT.

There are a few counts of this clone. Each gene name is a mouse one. The CDR3 sequence is CASSPDTYNYAEQFF. The DNA read from the CDR3 is TGTGCCAGCAGCCCCGACACTTATAACTATGCTGAGCAGTTC. This sequence joins TRBV26 and TRBJ2-1; D unresolved. The read finishes 1 residue shy of the CDR3 end, and the germline J gene is used to complete it. The germline gives CDR1 KGHPV, CDR2 FQNQEV (reference sequence). V gave up 6 bases and J gave up 0 bases, with 12 bases separating them. The CDR3 length is 15 residues.

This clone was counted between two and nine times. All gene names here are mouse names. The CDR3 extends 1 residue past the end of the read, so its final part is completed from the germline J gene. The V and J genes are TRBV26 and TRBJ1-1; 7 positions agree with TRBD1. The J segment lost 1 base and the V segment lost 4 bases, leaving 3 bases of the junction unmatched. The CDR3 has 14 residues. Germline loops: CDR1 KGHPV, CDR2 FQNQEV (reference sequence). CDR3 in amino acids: CASSHNRGNTEVFF. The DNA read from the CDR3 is TGTGCCAGCAGTCATAACAGGGGAAACACAGAAGTCTTC.